Listed here are 27 T cell receptor beta chains from one sample, sequenced in a study of cytomegalovirus exposure and HLA in healthy donors. 60 Vbeta and 13 Jbeta primers were used in PCR. The data were produced by immunoSEQ multiplex PCR, yet TCRdb's version contains in-frame clones alone and is incomplete. Its listing shows approximately 110,000 clones. The specimen sequenced was PBMCs. The receptors stem from a man aged 40-50 years in good health and CMV-seronegative.

The chain is built from TRBV2 and TRBJ2-5; TRBD1 matches at 9 bases. The J call is in doubt because the DNA end fits TRBJ2-7 better. There are 14 residues in the CDR3. Germline V gene sequence: CDR1 SNHLY, CDR2 FYNNEI. CDR3 sequence reads: CASTDRGGSYEQYF. The CDR3 DNA reads TGTGCCAGCACGGACAGGGGTGGCTCCTACGAGCAGTACTTC.

The chain carries TRBV28 and TRBJ2-7; TRBD1 matches at 7 bases. V was clipped by 2 bases and J by 3 bases; unmatched bases: 7. CDR3 size: 15 residues. Germline-derived CDR1 and CDR2 are MDHEN and SYDVKM. DNA for the CDR3: TGTGCCAGCAGTTTAGTCGTGACAGGGCTCTACGAGCAGTACTTC. Its translation is CASSLVVTGLYEQYF.

The chain recombines TRBV29-1 with TRBJ2-3; the match to TRBD1 covers 7 bases. This CDR3 has 12 residues. Germline CDR1 is SQVTM and CDR2 is ANQGSEA. V was clipped by 6 bases and J by 1 base; unmatched bases: 1. The CDR3 DNA sequence: TGCAGCGTCGGACAGGGCACAGATACGCAGTATTTT. Translating it yields CSVGQGTDTQYF.

This chain uses TRBV6-1 with TRBJ2-5; 8 bases line up with TRBD2. Trimming at V came to 6 bases and at J to 2 bases, leaving 2 bases not matched to a gene. The germline V gene encodes CDR1 MNHNS and CDR2 SASEGT. The CDR3 has 13 residues. CDR3 protein: CASRSSGQETQYF. CDR3 DNA sequence: TGTGCCAGCAGATCTAGCGGGCAAGAGACCCAGTACTTC.

This sequence joins TRBV7-9 and TRBJ1-1, with TRBD1 as a possible D gene (6 bases). CDR1 is SEHNR and CDR2 is FQNEAQ in the germline V gene (reference sequence). This CDR3 spans 16 amino acids. V lost 1 base and J 7 bases, leaving 19 bases between the germline ends. The CDR3 reads CASSLELVQGLSEAFF. CDR3 nucleotide sequence: TGTGCCAGCAGCTTAGAGCTAGTACAGGGCTTGAGTGAAGCTTTCTTT. The full variable domain, its missing parts supplied by reference TRBV7-9 and TRBJ1-1, is DTGVSQNPRHKITKRGQNVTFRCDPISEHNRLYWYRQTLGQGPEFLTYFQNEAQLEKSRLLSDRFSAERPKGSFSTLEIQRTEQGDSAMYLCASSLELVQGLSEAFFGQGTRLTVV.

The chain combines TRBV4-2 with TRBJ2-1; 8 nucleotides align to TRBD2. The CDR3 covers 15 residues. Germline CDR1 is LGHNA and CDR2 is YNFKEQ. With V trimmed by 3 bases and J by 6 bases, 7 bases remained unmatched. CDR3 in amino acids: CASSHPGGAANEQFF. DNA of the CDR3: TGTGCCAGCAGCCACCCCGGGGGGGCTGCCAATGAGCAGTTCTTC.

The rearrangement uses TRBV5-1 and TRBJ2-7, with 10 bases that match TRBD2. This CDR3 is 16 amino acids long. V was pared by 4 bases and J by 4 bases, with 11 bases of the junction left unmatched. Per the germline V gene, CDR1 is SGHRS and CDR2 is YFSETQ. CDR3 region: CASSPGSSGRGYEQYF. CDR3 coding DNA: TGCGCCAGCAGCCCTGGTTCTAGCGGGAGAGGTTACGAGCAGTACTTC.

J is TRBJ2-6 and V is TRBV5-6; D uncertain. There are 14 residues in the CDR3. Germline V CDR1 and CDR2: SGHDT, YYEEEE. Trimming shortened V by 4 bases and J by 4 bases, and 9 bases separated the two germline ends. The CDR3 nucleotides read TGTGCCAGCAGCCGAGCTGAGGGGGCCAACGTCCTGACTTTC. It codes for CASSRAEGANVLTF.

This chain joins TRBV5-1 and TRBJ2-7; TRBD1 might be the D (5 bases). Trimming pared 6 bases from V and 0 bases from J, leaving 34 bases between. The CDR3 is made up of 21 amino acids. Germline loops: CDR1 SGHRS, CDR2 YFSETQ. The CDR3 loop is CASTKYPNDPVGIGVSYEQYF. The CDR3 bases are TGCGCCAGCACCAAGTATCCCAACGATCCGGTCGGTATAGGGGTCTCCTACGAGCAGTACTTC.

The chain is built from TRBV27 and TRBJ2-3; 8 bases are shared with TRBD2. Germline V gene sequence: CDR1 MNHEY, CDR2 SMNVEV (reference sequence). The CDR3 covers 16 residues. The junction had 12 bases not matched to a gene; V was cut back by 5 bases and J by 5 bases. CDR3 nucleotide sequence: TGTGCCAGCAGTCCCGTAGCGGGAAGGGCGGGAGATACGCAGTATTTT. This translates into CASSPVAGRAGDTQYF.

The rearrangement uses TRBV5-6 and TRBJ2-7, with 7 positions matching TRBD1. The trim removed 4 bases at V and 4 bases at J, leaving 14 bases unmatched. Looked up from germline, CDR1 is SGHDT and CDR2 is YYEEEE. There are 16 residues in the CDR3. CDR3 coding DNA: TGTGCCAGCAGCCTGACTGACAGGGTACGGGGATACGAGCAGTACTTC. Translating gives CASSLTDRVRGYEQYF.

The genes are TRBV5-1 and TRBJ2-1; D unresolved. The CDR3 contains 15 residues. Trimming shortened V by 8 bases and J by 5 bases, and 20 bases separated the two germline ends. Germline V gives CDR1 SGHRS, CDR2 YFSETQ. CDR3 nucleotides: TGCGCCAGTAGCCCTCTCCCCGGAGTCAACAATGAGCAGTTCTTC. It specifies CASSPLPGVNNEQFF.

The rearrangement uses TRBV4-2 and TRBJ1-2, with a weak D call TRBD1 (6 bases). The germline V gene encodes CDR1 LGHNA and CDR2 YNFKEQ. This CDR3 is built from 15 residues. Trimming removed 4 bases at V and 3 bases at J, with 15 bases between. DNA of the CDR3: TGTGCCAGCAGCCTAGAACAGGGAAACTACTATGGCTACACCTTC. This encodes CASSLEQGNYYGYTF.

The genes are TRBV6-5 and TRBJ2-7; D unclear. The CDR3 has 12 residues. Trimming removed 6 bases at V and 6 bases at J, with 12 bases between. Germline V gene lookup returns CDR1 MNHEY and CDR2 SVGAGI. The CDR3 coding sequence is TGTGCCAGCAGACCCCGTTACGGCGAGCAGTACTTC. Translating it yields CASRPRYGEQYF.

Details on this clone: The same CDR3 can be traced to other DNA sequences in this sample. The chain couples TRBV30 to TRBJ1-1; D call uncertain. The V gene's germline CDR1 is GTSNPN and CDR2 SVGIG (reference sequence). V dropped 0 bases and J dropped 0 bases, with 5 bases sitting between them. CDR3 length: 13 residues. The CDR3 protein is CAWSVLLNTEAFF. CDR3 sequence (DNA): TGTGCCTGGAGTGTCCTTTTGAACACTGAAGCTTTCTTT. Full variable domain (rest looked up from reference TRBV30 and TRBJ1-1): SQTIHQWPATLVQPVGSPLSLECTVEGTSNPNLYWYRQAAGRGLQLLFYSVGIGQISSEVPQNLSASRPQDRQFILSSKKLLLSDSGFYLCAWSVLLNTEAFFGQGTRLTVV.

The chain couples TRBV10-3 to TRBJ2-2; 12 bases line up with TRBD1. The ends lost 11 bases at V and 0 bases at J; junction bases unmatched: 10. The germline V gene has CDR1 ENHRY and CDR2 SYGVKD. CDR3 length: 17 residues. CDR3 sequence: CAVPGQGASPNTGELFF. The CDR3, as DNA: TGTGCCGTACCGGGACAGGGGGCCTCTCCGAACACCGGGGAGCTGTTTTTT.

The gene calls are TRBV5-1 and TRBJ2-1, with 12 bases lining up with TRBD2. V lost 4 bases, J lost 8 bases, and 19 bases stayed unmatched. The V gene's germline CDR1 is SGHRS and CDR2 YFSETQ. The CDR3 sequence is 19 residues long. DNA for the CDR3: TGCGCCAGCAGCAGGACCGGGACTAGCGGGCCCCCTGGAGATTATGAGCAGTTCTTC. Translation gives CASSRTGTSGPPGDYEQFF. The whole variable domain, filled in from reference TRBV5-1 and TRBJ2-1, reads KAGVTQTPRYLIKTRGQQVTLSCSPISGHRSVSWYQQTPGQGLQFLFEYFSETQRNKGNFPGRFSGRQFSNSRSEMNVSTLELGDSALYLCASSRTGTSGPPGDYEQFFGPGTRLTVL.

V is TRBV7-2 and J is TRBJ2-2; 7 bases map to TRBD2. CDR3 length: 13 residues. V gave up 0 bases and J gave up 8 bases; unmatched junction bases: 0. CDR1 and CDR2 from the germline V gene are SGHTA and FQGNSA. The CDR3 DNA follows: TGTGCCAGCAGCTTAGCTAGCGGGGGGGAGCTGTTTTTT. It translates to CASSLASGGELFF.

The chain employs TRBV7-8 and TRBJ2-3, with 8 bases matching TRBD1. The CDR3 totals 15 residues. J gave up 0 bases and V 5 bases, and 4 bases lay outside the gene matches. Germline V gene lookup returns CDR1 SGHVS and CDR2 FQNEAQ. CDR3 nucleotide sequence: TGTGCCAGCAGCCGCCGGGACAGGAGCACAGATACGCAGTATTTT. Protein sequence: CASSRRDRSTDTQYF.

The chain uses TRBV5-1 and TRBJ1-5; D is perhaps TRBD1 (5 bases). V was cut by 0 bases and J by 5 bases, with 12 bases left in between. Per the germline V gene, CDR1 is SGHRS and CDR2 is YFSETQ. CDR3 size: 15 residues. The CDR3 DNA is TGCGCCAGCAGCTTGGCAGGGACTGAGCATCAGCCCCAGCATTTT. Translating gives CASSLAGTEHQPQHF.

Here the CDR3 DNA reads TGTGCCAGCAGCTTCCGCAGGGGGAACTATGGCTACACCTTC. This codes for CASSFRRGNYGYTF. V and J are TRBV5-4 and TRBJ1-2, with TRBD1 identical over 7 bases. V was pared by 2 bases and J by 2 bases, with 3 bases of the junction left unmatched. This CDR3 spans 14 amino acids. Germline assignment: CDR1 SGHNT and CDR2 YYREEE (reference sequence).

V usage is TRBV2 and J usage is TRBJ2-7; possibly TRBD2 for D (6 bases). Trimming cost V 7 bases and J 2 bases, with 12 bases left between them. Germline values: CDR1 SNHLY, CDR2 FYNNEI. The CDR3 is made up of 13 amino acids. The DNA of the CDR3 is TGTGCCAGCATGGGGCGGGAAACCTACGAGCAGTACTTC. Residues: CASMGRETYEQYF.

The CDR3 protein is CASSLAEGRTYEQYF. DNA of the CDR3: TGTGCCAGCAGCTTAGCGGAGGGGCGTACCTACGAGCAGTACTTC. The chain joins TRBV11-3 to TRBJ2-7, with D perhaps matching TRBD2 (6 bases). The CDR3 consists of 15 residues. V lost 1 base and J 2 bases, leaving 12 bases between the germline ends. Germline lookup yields CDR1 SGHNT and CDR2 YENEEA.

The chain combines TRBV6-1 with TRBJ2-7; 12 nucleotides line up with TRBD2. V gave up 4 bases and J gave up 2 bases; unmatched junction bases: 0. Germline CDR1 and CDR2: MNHNS and SASEGT. The CDR3 runs to 14 residues. CDR3 sequence (DNA): TGTGCCAGCAGTGCTAGCGGGAGGGCCTACGAGCAGTACTTC. Protein product: CASSASGRAYEQYF.

This chain connects TRBV6-1 to TRBJ2-3; 8 nucleotides match TRBD1. The CDR3 sequence is 16 residues long. In germline, CDR1 is MNHNS, CDR2 SASEGT. V gave up 4 bases and J gave up 0 bases; unmatched junction bases: 6. The CDR3 DNA is TGTGCCAGCAGTGCCATCCGGGACAGGAGCACAGATACGCAGTATTTT. It translates to CASSAIRDRSTDTQYF.

The V call is TRBV7-2, the J call TRBJ1-5; D is ambiguous. The V end lost 1 base, the J end lost 0 bases, and 7 bases lay between the germline ends. This CDR3 has 15 residues. The germline CDR1 and CDR2 sequences are SGHTA and FQGNSA. As DNA, the CDR3 is TGTGCCAGCAGCTTAGGGCCTTATAGCAATCAGCCCCAGCATTTT. Its protein is CASSLGPYSNQPQHF.

CDR3 DNA: TGTGCCAGCAGCTTGTTTAGCGGGAGGCCACGGGCCTACAATGAGCAGTTCTTC. Translating gives CASSLFSGRPRAYNEQFF. The chain uses TRBV5-8 and TRBJ2-1; 10 bases are shared with TRBD2. The CDR3 sequence is 18 residues long. The trim removed 1 base at V and 2 bases at J, leaving 9 bases unmatched. Per germline, CDR1 SGHTS and CDR2 YDEGEE.